A selection of T cell receptor beta chains follows, all from one sample in a study of Ad26.COV2.S vaccination and SARS-CoV-2 variants. Clones were sequenced by immunoSEQ multiplex PCR, and TCRdb holds only the in-frame ones, with some missing. The sample holds 290,000 or so clones, 80% to 90% seen once. Sample: peripheral blood, taken in a trial of Ad26.COV2.S vaccine versus placebo. Receptors originate from a person aged 18-65 years who received the Ad26.COV2.S COVID-19 vaccine or a placebo. The CDR3 runs from the conserved cysteine through the conserved F or W. Each record gives: V gene, J gene, D gene, clone size, CDR3 protein, CDR3 DNA. A D gene is named only where the DNA matches it firmly. The size field is filled for only some rows; it gives once, few, many or a size class.

TRBV3-1/TRBV3-2	TRBJ2-5	.	.	CASSRIPQEGQYF	TGTGCCAGCAGCCGAATACCCCAGGAGGGCCAGTACTTC
TRBV27	TRBJ1-2	.	.	CASGIKGGHYGYTF	TGTGCCAGCGGCATCAAGGGGGGCCACTATGGCTACACCTTC
TRBV5-5	TRBJ2-1	TRBD2	.	CASSGTSGNGGEQFF	TGTGCCAGCAGCGGGACTAGCGGGAACGGGGGTGAGCAGTTCTTC
TRBV30	TRBJ2-6	TRBD2	.	CAWSVGAGRSGANVLTF	TGTGCCTGGAGTGTGGGAGCGGGGCGCTCTGGGGCCAACGTCCTGACTTTC
TRBV7-2	TRBJ1-2	.	.	CASSLAGEGFYGYTF	TGTGCCAGCAGCTTAGCGGGAGAGGGCTTCTATGGCTACACCTTC
TRBV10-2	TRBJ2-5	TRBD2	.	CASRTSGKETQYF	TGCGCCAGCAGGACTAGCGGGAAAGAGACCCAGTACTTC
TRBV9	TRBJ2-5	TRBD1	.	CASSPGGAAEETQYF	TGTGCCAGCAGCCCAGGGGGCGCCGCGGAAGAGACCCAGTACTTC
TRBV4-3	TRBJ2-5	.	.	CASSQVVGKQTQYF	TGCGCCAGCAGCCAAGTAGTCGGGAAGCAGACCCAGTACTTC
TRBV2	TRBJ1-6	.	.	CASSASGASNSPLHF	TGTGCCAGCAGTGCGTCCGGGGCGAGCAATTCACCCCTCCACTTT
TRBV5-1	TRBJ1-5	TRBD1	.	CASSFPPYLQGESNQPQHF	TGCGCCAGCAGCTTTCCTCCTTACCTACAGGGGGAAAGTAATCAGCCCCAGCATTTT
TRBV28	TRBJ2-3	.	.	CASSPGTLLSSTDTQYF	TGTGCCAGCAGCCCTGGGACTTTACTATCTAGCACAGATACGCAGTATTTT
TRBV6-4	TRBJ2-5	.	few	CASSDSIRAEQETQYF	TGTGCCAGCAGTGACTCAATCAGGGCCGAGCAAGAGACCCAGTACTTC
TRBV27	TRBJ1-1	.	once	CATLRGVGRTEAFF	TGTGCCACCCTTCGGGGGGTTGGTAGGACTGAAGCTTTCTTT
TRBV10-3	TRBJ1-1	.	.	CAIKTGPRVQAFF	TGTGCCATCAAGACGGGACCCAGGGTTCAAGCTTTCTTT
TRBV18	TRBJ2-5	.	.	CASSPRAGWEETQYF	TGTGCCAGCTCACCCAGGGCGGGATGGGAAGAGACCCAGTACTTC
TRBV5-1	TRBJ2-6	.	.	CASSLALSLSSGANVLTF	TGCGCCAGCAGCTTGGCCTTGAGTCTCAGCTCTGGGGCCAACGTCCTGACTTTC
TRBV2	TRBJ2-5	TRBD2	.	CASMSSGRKETQYF	TGTGCCAGCATGAGTAGCGGGAGAAAAGAGACCCAGTACTTC
TRBV9	TRBJ2-5	.	.	CASSVGPSPGGETQYF	TGTGCCAGCAGCGTAGGGCCCTCCCCGGGTGGAGAGACCCAGTACTTC
TRBV10-2	TRBJ2-1	.	.	CASSESALQSSYNEQFF	TGCGCCAGCAGTGAGTCGGCCCTCCAAAGCTCCTACAATGAGCAGTTCTTC
TRBV5-4	TRBJ1-1	.	.	CATIGYRNTEAFF	TGTGCCACAATAGGATACAGGAACACTGAAGCTTTCTTT
TRBV5-1	TRBJ1-5	.	.	CASSLCTRQARFHQPQHF	TGCGCCAGCAGCTTATGTACCCGACAGGCCCGTTTTCATCAGCCCCAGCATTTT
TRBV5-6	TRBJ1-2	.	.	CASSLGTGRTYGYTF	TGTGCCAGCAGCTTGGGAACAGGGAGAACCTATGGCTACACCTTC
TRBV7-9	TRBJ2-7	.	.	CASSFPGPSTYEQYF	TGTGCCAGCAGCTTTCCTGGGCCCTCGACCTACGAGCAGTACTTC
TRBV30	TRBJ1-2	TRBD1	.	CAWSPQGGGYTF	TGTGCCTGGAGTCCCCAGGGGGGTGGCTACACCTTC
TRBV7-9	TRBJ2-1	TRBD2	.	CASSLGGSGGAFEQFF	TGTGCCAGCAGCTTAGGAGGTAGCGGGGGGGCCTTTGAGCAGTTCTTC
TRBV12-3/TRBV12-4	TRBJ1-2	.	.	CASSLRSTYGYTF	TGTGCCAGCAGTTTAAGGTCGACCTATGGCTACACCTTC
TRBV7-9	TRBJ2-2	.	.	CASSLARGNTGELFF	TGTGCCAGCAGCTTAGCTAGGGGGAACACCGGGGAGCTGTTTTTT
TRBV6-5	TRBJ1-3	.	.	CASCKSSGNTIYF	TGTGCCAGCTGTAAGAGCTCTGGAAACACCATATATTTT
TRBV19	TRBJ2-5	.	.	CASTQGGETQYF	TGTGCCAGTACGCAGGGTGGGGAGACCCAGTACTTC
TRBV10-3	TRBJ1-4	.	once	CATSRGSDEKLFF	TGTGCCACTTCGAGGGGCAGTGATGAAAAACTGTTTTTT
TRBV6-4	TRBJ2-3	.	few	CASSGFPDTDTQYF	TGTGCCAGCAGTGGATTCCCAGACACAGATACGCAGTATTTT
TRBV5-4	TRBJ2-5	TRBD1	.	CASSRDRGQETQYF	TGTGCCAGCAGCCGGGACAGGGGGCAAGAGACCCAGTACTTC
TRBV24-1	TRBJ2-7	TRBD2	.	CATILGGSPYEQYF	TGTGCCACCATCTTGGGGGGGTCCCCTTACGAGCAGTACTTC
TRBV12-5	TRBJ2-7	TRBD1	.	CASGWPGQGAWEQYF	TGTGCTAGTGGTTGGCCGGGACAGGGGGCATGGGAGCAGTACTTC
TRBV28	TRBJ1-1	TRBD1	.	CAAQGTGDTEAFF	TGTGCCGCGCAGGGGACAGGGGACACTGAAGCTTTCTTT
TRBV5-6	TRBJ1-1	.	.	CASSLGTVSRAFF	TGTGCCAGCAGCTTGGGGACAGTTAGTAGGGCTTTCTTT
TRBV6-5	TRBJ1-1	TRBD1	.	CASSNSQGTEAFF	TGTGCCAGCTCCAATTCACAGGGGACTGAAGCTTTCTTT
TRBV21-1	TRBJ1-5	.	.	CASSKVGRGSVSNQPQHF	.
TRBV5-6	TRBJ2-2	.	.	CASSLGFLGAGELFF	TGTGCCAGCAGCTTGGGATTTCTAGGGGCCGGGGAGCTGTTTTTT
TRBV9	TRBJ1-2	.	.	CASSVGENYGYTF	TGTGCCAGCAGCGTAGGGGAAAACTATGGCTACACCTTC
TRBV15	TRBJ2-1	.	.	CATSRDLYGTYNEQFF	TGTGCCACCAGCAGAGATCTGTACGGGACCTACAATGAGCAGTTCTTC
TRBV5-1	TRBJ2-1	TRBD2	.	CASSEKTSGDNEQFF	TGCGCCAGCAGCGAAAAGACTAGCGGGGACAATGAGCAGTTCTTC
TRBV7-2	TRBJ1-5	.	.	CASSLTYNQPQHF	TGTGCCAGCAGCTTAACGTACAATCAGCCCCAGCATTTT
TRBV25-1	TRBJ2-2	.	.	CASSEQGTGELFF	TGTGCCAGCAGTGAACAAGGCACCGGGGAGCTGTTTTTT
TRBV2	TRBJ2-3	.	.	CASSEERVDTQYF	TGTGCCAGCAGTGAAGAACGCGTGGATACGCAGTATTTT
TRBV10-3	TRBJ2-3	.	.	CAISERPDSYGTDTQYF	TGTGCCATCAGTGAGCGCCCCGACAGTTACGGGACAGATACGCAGTATTTT
TRBV27	TRBJ1-1	.	.	CASSPGRGAGWNTEAFF	TGTGCCAGCAGTCCAGGTCGGGGGGCAGGCTGGAACACTGAAGCTTTCTTT
TRBV2	TRBJ2-1	.	few	CASSFSLYNEQFF	TGTGCCAGCAGTTTCAGCCTATACAATGAGCAGTTCTTC
TRBV6-1	TRBJ1-2	.	.	CASSEGGGINYGYTF	TGTGCCAGCAGTGAAGGGGGCGGAATTAACTATGGCTACACCTTC
TRBV7-6	TRBJ2-7	.	.	CASSAELGYYEQYF	TGTGCCAGCAGCGCGGAATTGGGATACTACGAGCAGTACTTC
TRBV10-2	TRBJ2-7	.	.	CASSESVGEQYF	TGCGCCAGCAGTGAGTCGGTGGGAGAGCAGTACTTC
TRBV19	TRBJ1-3	.	.	CASRTGSFSGNTIYF	TGTGCCAGTAGGACAGGTTCTTTCTCTGGAAACACCATATATTTT
TRBV7-9	TRBJ2-2	TRBD2	.	CASRRLAGNTGELFF	TGTGCCAGCAGACGACTAGCGGGCAACACCGGGGAGCTGTTTTTT
TRBV2	TRBJ2-5	TRBD1	.	CASKRDRGLETQYF	TGTGCCAGCAAGCGGGACAGGGGGCTGGAGACCCAGTACTTC
TRBV18	TRBJ1-2	.	.	CASSPDYTANYGYTF	TGTGCCAGCTCTCCCGATTATACAGCTAACTATGGCTACACCTTC